This T cell receptor (beta chain) was obtained from a study of blood T cell repertoires in COVID-19. Study background: Sites across the United States, Italy and Spain contributed samples from acute and convalescent COVID-19. PBMCs, B-cell-depleted T cells, or T cells were the source of the cDNA or gDNA that made up the material.

The repertoire was sequenced with immunoSEQ multiplex PCR; TCRdb's copy has only in-frame clones and lacks some. The sample consists of a few hundred thousand clones, roughly nine tenths of them appearing once. This CDR3 contains 16 residues. Looked up from germline, CDR1 is KGHSH and CDR2 is LQKENI. V was clipped by 3 bases and J by 1 base; unmatched bases: 7. Sequenced input: PBMCs or T cells enriched from blood (not recorded which). V and J are TRBV18 and TRBJ1-2; 8 bases match TRBD1. The origin of this receptor is a woman under 30 in a cohort exposed to, infected with or recovered from COVID-19 (not recorded which). In DNA, the CDR3 is TGTGCCAGCTCACCGACAGGACAGGGAAATAACTATGGCTACACCTTC. Translated, it gives CASSPTGQGNNYGYTF.